This note documents a single T cell receptor (delta chain) sequence. This clone's antigen is unknown. Nothing much larger sits one base from this clone, and base qualities are not available. This record comes from a study of gamma-delta chains in newborns, infants, children (dated by TCRdb to between 2018 and 2021). In the study overall: According to the study title, microbial exposure causes polyclonal expansion of innate gammadelta T cells right after birth. The study examined the way microbial exposure affected innate gammadelta T cell populations in human newborns right after birth.

Sequencer: Illumina MiSeq. TCRdb reprocessed the public reads with the caller CATT; rows with the same DNA were merged afterwards. The sample records roughly 4,000 delta-chain clones, about 40% of which are singletons. The ten most abundant clones make up roughly 8.6% of the sample. The germline V gene provides CDR1 GEAIGNYY and CDR2 EKD. From the cysteine through the phenylalanine, the CDR3 covers 19 amino acids. CDR3 DNA only is kept here, 57 bases in frame from base 1. Trimmed from V: 3 bases; trimmed from J: 0 bases; junction bases lacking a gene match: 13. Specimen: blood, collected at week 6. The V gene is TRDV2 and the J gene is TRDJ1, with TRDD3 matching 12 junction bases. The sequence came from a child who was a newborn, infant or young child, either healthy, febrile or measles-vaccinated (not recorded which). The CDR3 loop reads CACDRSWGIRGPYTDKLIF. The DNA sequence reads TGTGCCTGTGACCGATCCTGGGGGATACGCGGCCCGTACACCGATAAACTCATCTTT.